The entry below gives a single T cell receptor (beta chain) sequence along with its context. This clonotype was seen a handful of times. No antigen is known for it. Base qualities were left out, and no much larger clone turns up one base away. This specimen comes from a study of identical twins (TCRdb year 2016). In the study overall: To test whether fetal clonotypes persist, this study deep-sequenced TCR alpha and beta repertoires from monozygotic twins, from unrelated adults of various ages, and from cord blood. To rule out contamination, replicate twin experiments were performed at different times with different library preparation protocols. Findings and caveats that apply to the study as a whole: Excess twin sharing in beta out-of-frame sequences was weaker because fewer shared sequences lowered the signal-to-noise ratio. Because the same donors could not be followed over many years, conclusions were based on cross-sectional statistical analysis. Compared with coincidental sharing between unrelated individuals, out-of-frame TCR alpha sequences shared between twins had an excess of sequences with low generation probability. Invariant T cells such as MAIT and iNKT could partly confound zero-insertion analyses, although diverse VJ usage argued against such confounding for most clonotypes. Out-of-frame TCR alpha sharing in monozygotic twins was systematically underestimated by recombination models, whereas sharing between unrelated individuals was in agreement with the recombination models. Fewer insertions were carried by abundant cord blood beta clonotypes, a similar but weaker trend appeared in young adult naive repertoires, and no such trend appeared in memory repertoires.

Library construction relied on 5' RACE. Instrument used: Illumina HiSeq 2000. A universal primer binding site was added through template switching, and the final cDNA carried a unique molecular identifier so that TCR cDNA molecules could be counted accurately. Specific primers in the conserved constant-segment region were used to synthesize first-strand cDNA for TCR alpha and beta chains. To control for contamination, each cDNA library was double barcoded with a SMART-Mk sample barcode plus Illumina barcodes. TruSeq adapter sequences along with Illumina sample barcodes were introduced in two successive PCR steps. The TCR alpha and beta cDNA libraries were sequenced on the Illumina HiSeq platform using custom primers. For the original study's pipeline: Raw reads were processed with MiGEC to extract unique molecular identifiers, and MiXCR was used to determine CDR3 positions. Recombination models were inferred per individual with the repgenHMM and IGoR tools using an EM algorithm. The tcR package in R was used for shared clonotype analysis, with sharing normalized by the product of cloneset sizes. To study raw recombination without the effects of thymic and clonal selection, out-of-frame nonproductive sequences were analyzed. TCRdb reran the public reads through fastp at Q25 and MiXCR, keeping productive beta chains. Each CDR3 protein appears once, grouped with its most common genes and DNA. These V and J calls originate from TCRdb's pipeline instead of the authors' own analysis. The sample contains some 460,000 distinct CDR3 sequences, 13% to 15% of them found a single time. The ten largest account for around 0.57% of the sample.

Every donor was a healthy Caucasian. Three pairs of female monozygotic twins, all aged about 18 to 29 years, were included in the twin cohort. CD4+ and CD8+ T cell populations were isolated with positive isolation kits from Invitrogen. From the cysteine up to the phenylalanine, the CDR3 has a length of 16 residues. The read is trimmed to its CDR3 DNA, 48 bases read in frame from base 1. CDR1 and CDR2 were assigned from the germline V gene as SGHRS and YFSETQ. V sheds 4 bases and J sheds 0 bases, leaving 17 bases between their ends. These data are also associated with another study on yellow fever vaccine responses in identical twins. Drawing on the second study: According to the authors, in identical twins the way T cells responded to vaccination appeared partly convergent and partly personalized. In identical twins, the study followed T cell clones that responded to the vaccine with precision.

The source of this sequence is a woman aged 18-29 years in good health. The sample was CD4+ T cells sorted from blood. The chain couples TRBV5-1 to TRBJ2-7; TRBD1 is perhaps the D gene, given 6 matching bases. Read as DNA, the sequence is TGCGCCAGCAGCCCCCGCGGCAGGGGCAGCTCCTACGAGCAGTACTTC. This encodes CASSPRGRGSSYEQYF.